This T cell receptor (beta chain) stems from a study of response to subunit inactivated influenza vaccine. TCRdb used MiXCR to reprocess the RT-PCR reads, holding one entry per CDR3 protein. The data show about 700,000 distinct CDR3 sequences, 14% seen once. Study-wide points: New T cells are recruited in small numbers by each seasonal influenza vaccination, according to the authors' suggestion.

The table lists this clonotype with a few counts. Its antigen is not known. V was clipped by 6 bases and J by 1 base; unmatched bases: 6. The CDR3 spans 17 residues. The J gene is TRBJ2-1, the V gene TRBV12-3 or TRBV12-4, with 13 bases that match TRBD2. The sequencing used PBMCs from blood, collected less than 15 days before vaccination. This clonotype was obtained from a man aged 45-60 years who received an inactivated influenza vaccine. The CDR3: CASSWTSGGGSYNEQFF. The CDR3 DNA reads TGTGCCAGCAGCTGGACTAGCGGGGGCGGGTCCTACAATGAGCAGTTCTTC.